This T cell receptor (beta chain) is drawn from a study of blood T cell repertoires in COVID-19. As for the study in general: Samples came from the United States, Italy and Spain, spanning acute and convalescent COVID-19. From T cells, B-cell-depleted T cells, or PBMCs came the material, which was cDNA or gDNA.

Seattle patient enrollment occurred during active infection, with longitudinal follow-up thereafter. Original handling: Estimation of nucleated cell counts relied on the amplification of reference gene primers. The protocol was immunoSEQ multiplex PCR, while the TCRdb copy is restricted to in-frame clones and leaves out a portion. The V and J calls and the clone size are those of that table, but D and trimming were determined from the DNA. The repertoire holds around 150,000 clones, with 87% as singletons. This CDR3 is 15 amino acids long. V was cut by 0 bases and J by 0 bases, with 7 bases left in between. Germline loops: CDR1 SGHRS, CDR2 YFSETQ.

The origin of this receptor is a woman between 65 and 79 years old with COVID-19, enrolled during active disease. The sample comprised peripheral blood. This sequence joins TRBV5-1 and TRBJ1-5; D is unresolved. In DNA, the CDR3 is TGCGCCAGCAGCTTGGGGTCCTATAGCAATCAGCCCCAGCATTTT. Translating gives CASSLGSYSNQPQHF.